The clone carrying this T cell receptor beta chain came up many times. Antigen unknown. For TCR beta, libraries came from iRepertoire HTBI primers and Arm-PCR of CDR3 regions. Via MiXCR, TCRdb re-called the multiplex PCR reads, giving one row per CDR3 protein. Of over 300,000 distinct CDR3 sequences listed, roughly a sixth are singletons. Regarding time point: newly diagnosed GD, antithyroid drugs for less than 3 months. PBMCs were the source of the RNA used for TCR sequencing. Germline V gene sequence: CDR1 SGHKS, CDR2 YYEKEE (reference sequence). Losses at the gene ends were 3 bases for V and 5 bases for J; bases not matched to a gene: 3. This CDR3 comprises 13 residues. The sample is drawn from a study of regulatory T cells in long-lasting Graves disease. Findings and caveats of the study: Owing to a sample size that was small, accuracy may have been reduced.

The clonotype was recovered from a female donor with Graves disease. Sequencing used peripheral blood mononuclear cells (PBMCs), obtained at new diagnosis, from a patient treated with antithyroid drugs. V and J are TRBV5-5 and TRBJ2-3, with TRBD1 identical over 7 bases. In DNA form, the CDR3 reads TGTGCCAGCAGCTATAGGGGGCAAGATACGCAGTATTTT. Encoded protein: CASSYRGQDTQYF.